The entry below gives a single TCR beta chain sequence along with its context. Its target is unknown. This CDR3 comprises 17 residues. The ends were cut back, 8 bases at V and 0 bases at J, with 18 bases in the middle. Germline CDR1 reads SGHRS; CDR2 reads YFSETQ. Full-length variable regions came from constant-region reverse primers plus semi-nested Nested Universal Primer A PCR. Via MiXCR, TCRdb re-called the 5' RACE reads, giving one row per CDR3 protein. The data contain about 54,000 distinct CDR3 sequences, approximately 17% of them singletons. Study observations and caveats: Tumor Tregs overlapped most with tumor, then blood, naive CD4+ cells. Tumor memory CD4+ T cell TCR gene usage clustered with blood and lymph node memory CD4+ cells and lymph node naive CD4+ cells.

The TCR originated in a female donor with breast cancer. Sequencing was performed on naive CD4+ T cells sorted from blood. Subset: naive CD4+ T cells, CD4+CD45RA+CD25-. The chain employs TRBV5-1 and TRBJ2-6; perhaps TRBD2 as D (6 bases). DNA for the CDR3: TGCGCCAGTCTTGAAACAGCGGGTTTCTCTGGGGCCAACGTCCTGACTTTC. Its protein product is CASLETAGFSGANVLTF.